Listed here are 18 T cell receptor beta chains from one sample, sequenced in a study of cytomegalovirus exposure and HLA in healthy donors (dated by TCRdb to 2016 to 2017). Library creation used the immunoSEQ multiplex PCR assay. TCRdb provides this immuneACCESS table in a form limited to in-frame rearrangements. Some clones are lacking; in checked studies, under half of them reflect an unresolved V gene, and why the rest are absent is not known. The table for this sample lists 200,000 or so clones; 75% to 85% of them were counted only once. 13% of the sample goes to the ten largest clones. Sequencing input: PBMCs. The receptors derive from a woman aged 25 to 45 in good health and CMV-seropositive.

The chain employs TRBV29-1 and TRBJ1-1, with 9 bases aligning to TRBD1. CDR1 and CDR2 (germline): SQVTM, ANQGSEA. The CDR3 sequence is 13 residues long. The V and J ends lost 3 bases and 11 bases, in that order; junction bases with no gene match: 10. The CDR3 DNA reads TGCAGCGTTGAGTCCCGGGACAGGGCTGGGGCTTTCTTT. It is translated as CSVESRDRAGAFF.

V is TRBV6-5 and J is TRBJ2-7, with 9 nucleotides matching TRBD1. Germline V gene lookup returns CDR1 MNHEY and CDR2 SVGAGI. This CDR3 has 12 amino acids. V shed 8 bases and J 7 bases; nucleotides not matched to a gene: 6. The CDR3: CASLDRGREQYF. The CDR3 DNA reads TGTGCCAGCTTGGACAGGGGAAGAGAGCAGTACTTC.

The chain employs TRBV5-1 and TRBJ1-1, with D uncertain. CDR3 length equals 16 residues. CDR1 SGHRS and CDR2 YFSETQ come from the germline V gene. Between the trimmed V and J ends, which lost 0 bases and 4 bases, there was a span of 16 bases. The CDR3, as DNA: TGCGCCAGCAGCTTGGATCCAACCTCAACGGGCACTGAAGCTTTCTTT. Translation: CASSLDPTSTGTEAFF.

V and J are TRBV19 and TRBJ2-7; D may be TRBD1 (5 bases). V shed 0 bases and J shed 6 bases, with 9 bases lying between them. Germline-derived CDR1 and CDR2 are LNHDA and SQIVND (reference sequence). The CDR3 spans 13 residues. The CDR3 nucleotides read TGTGCCAGTAGTATAGATAGGACATCCGAGCAGTACTTC. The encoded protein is CASSIDRTSEQYF.

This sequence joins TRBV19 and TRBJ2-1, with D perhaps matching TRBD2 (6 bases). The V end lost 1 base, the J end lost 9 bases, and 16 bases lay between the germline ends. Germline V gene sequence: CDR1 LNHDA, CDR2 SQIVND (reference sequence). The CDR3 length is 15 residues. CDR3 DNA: TGTGCCAGTAGTATAGTCCCCCCTAGCGCTGGTGAGCAGTTCTTC. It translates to CASSIVPPSAGEQFF. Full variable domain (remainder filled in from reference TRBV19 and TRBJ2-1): DGGITQSPKYLFRKEGQNVTLSCEQNLNHDAMYWYRQDPGQGLRLIYYSQIVNDFQKGDIAEGYSVSREKKESFPLTVTSAQKNPTAFYLCASSIVPPSAGEQFFGPGTRLTVL.

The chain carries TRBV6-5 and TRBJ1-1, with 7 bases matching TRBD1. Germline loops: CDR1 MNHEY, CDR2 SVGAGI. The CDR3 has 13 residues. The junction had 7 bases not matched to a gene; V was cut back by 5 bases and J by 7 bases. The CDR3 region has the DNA TGTGCCAGCAGTCGAATAGGACAGGTTGAAGCTTTCTTT. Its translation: CASSRIGQVEAFF.

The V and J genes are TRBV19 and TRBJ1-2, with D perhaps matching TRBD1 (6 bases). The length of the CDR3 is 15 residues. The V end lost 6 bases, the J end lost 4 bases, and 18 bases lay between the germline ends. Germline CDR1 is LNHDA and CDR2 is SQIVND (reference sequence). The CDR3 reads CASSPQGDWSYGYTF. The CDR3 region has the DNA TGTGCCAGTAGCCCACAGGGAGATTGGAGCTATGGCTACACCTTC.

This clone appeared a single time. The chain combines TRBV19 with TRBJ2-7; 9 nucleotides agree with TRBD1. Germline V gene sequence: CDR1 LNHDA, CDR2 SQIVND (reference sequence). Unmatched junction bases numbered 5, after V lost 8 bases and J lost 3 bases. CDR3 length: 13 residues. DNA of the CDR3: TGTGCCAGTTCAAGGGACAGGGACTACGAGCAGTACTTC. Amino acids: CASSRDRDYEQYF.

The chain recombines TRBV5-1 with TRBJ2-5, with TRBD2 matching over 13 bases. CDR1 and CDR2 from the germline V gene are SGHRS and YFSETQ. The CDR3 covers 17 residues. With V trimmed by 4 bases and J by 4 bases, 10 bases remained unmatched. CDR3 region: CASSARTSGSLRETQYF. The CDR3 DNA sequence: TGCGCCAGCAGCGCCAGGACTAGCGGGAGTTTAAGAGAGACCCAGTACTTC.

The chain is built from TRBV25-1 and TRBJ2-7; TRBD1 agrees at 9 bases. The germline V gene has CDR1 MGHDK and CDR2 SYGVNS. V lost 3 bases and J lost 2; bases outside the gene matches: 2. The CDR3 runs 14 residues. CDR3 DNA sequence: TGTGCCAGCAGTGATGACAGGGGGACCTACGAGCAGTACTTC. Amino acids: CASSDDRGTYEQYF.

CDR3 in DNA: TGTGCCAGCAGCGTAGACCGGGACAGATCCTACGAGCAGTACTTC. Translating it yields CASSVDRDRSYEQYF. The rearrangement uses TRBV7-2 and TRBJ2-7; TRBD1 aligns across 7 bases. The germline V gene has CDR1 SGHTA and CDR2 FQGNSA. The CDR3 spans 15 residues. The J segment lost 1 base and the V segment lost 5 bases, leaving 8 bases of the junction unmatched.

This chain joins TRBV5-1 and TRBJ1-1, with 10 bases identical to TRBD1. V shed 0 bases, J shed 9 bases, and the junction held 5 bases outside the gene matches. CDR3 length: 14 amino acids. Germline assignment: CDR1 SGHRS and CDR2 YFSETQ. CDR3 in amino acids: CASSLEGQGTQAFF. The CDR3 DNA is TGCGCCAGCAGCTTGGAGGGACAGGGGACTCAAGCTTTCTTT.

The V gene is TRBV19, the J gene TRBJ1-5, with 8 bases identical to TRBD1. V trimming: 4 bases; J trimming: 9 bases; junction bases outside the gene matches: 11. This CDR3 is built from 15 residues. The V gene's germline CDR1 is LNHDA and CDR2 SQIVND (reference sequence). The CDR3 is CASSKNGQGYPPQHF. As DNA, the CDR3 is TGTGCCAGTAGTAAAAACGGACAGGGATACCCGCCCCAGCATTTT.

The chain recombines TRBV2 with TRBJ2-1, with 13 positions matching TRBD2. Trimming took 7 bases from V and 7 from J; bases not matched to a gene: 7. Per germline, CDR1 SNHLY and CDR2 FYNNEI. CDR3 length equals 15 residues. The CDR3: CASNRLAGGVNEQFF. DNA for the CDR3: TGTGCCAGCAACAGACTAGCGGGAGGTGTTAATGAGCAGTTCTTC.

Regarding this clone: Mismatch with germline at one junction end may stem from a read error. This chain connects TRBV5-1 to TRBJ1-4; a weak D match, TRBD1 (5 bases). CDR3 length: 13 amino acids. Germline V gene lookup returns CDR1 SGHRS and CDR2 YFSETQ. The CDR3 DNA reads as TGCGCCAGCAGCACCGGACACGGTGAAGAACTGTTTTTT. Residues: CASSTGHGEELFF.

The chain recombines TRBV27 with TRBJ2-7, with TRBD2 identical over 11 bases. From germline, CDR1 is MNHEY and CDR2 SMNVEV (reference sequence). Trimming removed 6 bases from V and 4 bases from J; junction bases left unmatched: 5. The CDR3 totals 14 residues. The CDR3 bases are TGTGCCAGCAGGGCACTAGCGGGAGTGTACGAGCAGTACTTC. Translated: CASRALAGVYEQYF.

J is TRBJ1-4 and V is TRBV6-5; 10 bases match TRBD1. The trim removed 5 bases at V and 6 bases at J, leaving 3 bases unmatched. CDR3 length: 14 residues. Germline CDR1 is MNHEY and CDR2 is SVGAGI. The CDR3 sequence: CASSRGQGDEKLFF. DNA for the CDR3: TGTGCCAGCAGTCGCGGACAGGGGGATGAAAAACTGTTTTTT.

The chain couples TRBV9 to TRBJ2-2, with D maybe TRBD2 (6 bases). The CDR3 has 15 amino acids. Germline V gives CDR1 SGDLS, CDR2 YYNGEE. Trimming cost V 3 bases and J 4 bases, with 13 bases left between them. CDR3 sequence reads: CASSARRDTTGELFF. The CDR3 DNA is TGTGCCAGCAGCGCCCGGAGGGATACCACCGGGGAGCTGTTTTTT. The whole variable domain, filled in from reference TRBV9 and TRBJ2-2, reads DSGVTQTPKHLITATGQRVTLRCSPRSGDLSVYWYQQSLDQGLQFLIQYYNGEERAKGNILERFSAQQFPDLHSELNLSSLELGDSALYFCASSARRDTTGELFFGEGSRLTVL.